A selection of T cell receptor beta chains follows, all from one sample in a study of PD-L1 blockade in urothelial cancer. This table comes from immunoSEQ multiplex PCR, and its TCRdb copy is limited to in-frame clones, with some not included. The data contain around 30,000 clones, roughly 84% of them seen just once; the ten biggest clones take up under 3%. Sequenced here: PBMCs, sampled around atezolizumab (anti-PD-L1) treatment. These receptors all stem from a man aged 65 to 85 with urothelial cancer. CDR3s include the opening cysteine and the closing phenylalanine or tryptophan. The D gene is left open where the match is weak. Rows give clone size only sometimes, using once, few, many, or a class for an expanded clone.

clone_size: NA
j_call: TRBJ2-3
d_call: NA
v_call: TRBV29-1
cdr3_nt: TGCAGCGTTTTGGGGGGTAGCACAGATACGCAGTATTTT
cdr3_aa: CSVLGGSTDTQYF

clone_size: few
j_call: TRBJ2-1
d_call: TRBD2
v_call: TRBV7-3
cdr3_nt: TGTGCCAGCAGCCCCACTAGCGGACTATACAATGAGCAGTTCTTC
cdr3_aa: CASSPTSGLYNEQFF

clone_size: NA
j_call: TRBJ2-1
d_call: NA
v_call: TRBV2
cdr3_nt: TGTGCCAGCACTCTCGCGGGACGAAGGGATGAGCAGTTCTTC
cdr3_aa: CASTLAGRRDEQFF

clone_size: NA
j_call: TRBJ2-7
d_call: TRBD1
v_call: TRBV6-1
cdr3_nt: TGTGCCAGCAGTCCTACAGGGGGCGGACACGTGCAGTACTTC
cdr3_aa: CASSPTGGGHVQYF

clone_size: NA
j_call: TRBJ2-1
d_call: NA
v_call: TRBV7-2
cdr3_nt: TGTGCCAGCAGTGTAACCGCCCAGAGGAATGAGCAGTTCTTC
cdr3_aa: CASSVTAQRNEQFF

clone_size: NA
j_call: TRBJ2-3
d_call: TRBD1
v_call: TRBV30
cdr3_nt: TGTGCCTGGAGTGTAGCGGGACAGGGGAGAAATACGCAGTATTTT
cdr3_aa: CAWSVAGQGRNTQYF

clone_size: NA
j_call: TRBJ2-1
d_call: NA
v_call: TRBV6-4
cdr3_nt: TGTGCCAGCAGTGAGAAGGGCGGGGCGGATGAGCAGTTCTTC
cdr3_aa: CASSEKGGADEQFF

clone_size: NA
j_call: TRBJ2-2
d_call: NA
v_call: TRBV9
cdr3_nt: TGTGCCAGCAGCGTAGTTCCAGGGGCCAACACCGGGGAGCTGTTTTTT
cdr3_aa: CASSVVPGANTGELFF

clone_size: NA
j_call: TRBJ2-1
d_call: TRBD2
v_call: TRBV6-5
cdr3_nt: TGTGCCAGCACTTCGACTAGCGGGGGGGCTGGTGAGCAGTTCTTC
cdr3_aa: CASTSTSGGAGEQFF

clone_size: NA
j_call: TRBJ2-3
d_call: NA
v_call: TRBV11-1
cdr3_nt: TGTGCCAGCAGCTACGCTCCGGGTACGCAGTATTTT
cdr3_aa: CASSYAPGTQYF

clone_size: NA
j_call: TRBJ2-7
d_call: NA
v_call: TRBV9
cdr3_nt: TGTGCCAGCAGCGTATTCCCGGGATTAGTCTACGAGCAGTACTTC
cdr3_aa: CASSVFPGLVYEQYF

clone_size: NA
j_call: TRBJ1-5
d_call: NA
v_call: TRBV19
cdr3_nt: TGTGCCAGCCGATCCACAGGGATTAGCAATCAGCCCCAGCATTTT
cdr3_aa: CASRSTGISNQPQHF

clone_size: NA
j_call: TRBJ1-2
d_call: NA
v_call: TRBV7-8
cdr3_nt: TGTGCCAGCAGCTGGGGGTTCGACAGGTCGGGTGGCTACACCTTC
cdr3_aa: CASSWGFDRSGGYTF

clone_size: NA
j_call: TRBJ2-7
d_call: NA
v_call: TRBV10-3
cdr3_nt: TGTGCCATCAGCCCCGGTCACAACTACGAGCAGTACTTC
cdr3_aa: CAISPGHNYEQYF

clone_size: NA
j_call: TRBJ2-5
d_call: TRBD2
v_call: TRBV29-1
cdr3_nt: TGCAGCGTTGAAGGCTCTGGTGTAGCGGGGGGTCTTAGGACCCAGTACTTC
cdr3_aa: CSVEGSGVAGGLRTQYF

clone_size: NA
j_call: TRBJ1-2
d_call: TRBD1
v_call: TRBV6-5
cdr3_nt: TGTGCCAGCAGTTACCGGACAGGAGTAAATGGCTACACCTTC
cdr3_aa: CASSYRTGVNGYTF

clone_size: NA
j_call: TRBJ1-5
d_call: NA
v_call: TRBV16
cdr3_nt: TGTGCCAGCAGCCATAGGACAGTAGATCAGCCCCAGCATTTT
cdr3_aa: CASSHRTVDQPQHF

clone_size: NA
j_call: TRBJ1-5
d_call: NA
v_call: TRBV5-6
cdr3_nt: TGTGCCAGCAGCTCCTACTCTAATCAGGGAATCAATCAGCCCCAGCATTTT
cdr3_aa: CASSSYSNQGINQPQHF

clone_size: NA
j_call: TRBJ2-1
d_call: TRBD2
v_call: TRBV18
cdr3_nt: TGTGCCAGCTCACCGATGCTAGCGGGAGGGTCTTTGGAGCAGTTCTTC
cdr3_aa: CASSPMLAGGSLEQFF

clone_size: NA
j_call: TRBJ2-3
d_call: NA
v_call: TRBV10-3
cdr3_nt: TGTGCCATCAAAACGGGTGCTGATACGCAGTATTTT
cdr3_aa: CAIKTGADTQYF

clone_size: NA
j_call: TRBJ2-5
d_call: NA
v_call: TRBV6-6
cdr3_nt: TGTGCCAGCAGTTACGGGGCAGTAGGAGAGACCCAGTACTTC
cdr3_aa: CASSYGAVGETQYF

clone_size: NA
j_call: TRBJ2-1
d_call: TRBD2
v_call: TRBV5-6
cdr3_nt: TGTGCCAGCAGCCCGGGGACTAGCAACAATGAGCAGTTCTTC
cdr3_aa: CASSPGTSNNEQFF

clone_size: few
j_call: TRBJ2-2
d_call: TRBD1
v_call: TRBV6-1
cdr3_nt: TGTGCCAGCTCCAACAGGGGCCCTACCACCGGGGAGCTGTTTTTT
cdr3_aa: CASSNRGPTTGELFF

clone_size: NA
j_call: TRBJ1-2
d_call: TRBD1
v_call: TRBV7-2
cdr3_nt: TGTGCCAGCAGTTCTCTCGCCAGGGGGCACTATGGCTACACCTTC
cdr3_aa: CASSSLARGHYGYTF

clone_size: NA
j_call: TRBJ2-5
d_call: NA
v_call: TRBV4-1
cdr3_nt: TGCGCCAGCAGCCAAGATGGGGCAGGGAAAGAGACCCAGTACTTC
cdr3_aa: CASSQDGAGKETQYF

clone_size: NA
j_call: TRBJ1-2
d_call: TRBD1
v_call: TRBV29-1
cdr3_nt: TGCAGCGTTGAACAGGACAGGGCTAACTATGGCTACACCTTC
cdr3_aa: CSVEQDRANYGYTF

clone_size: NA
j_call: TRBJ1-5
d_call: TRBD1
v_call: TRBV19
cdr3_nt: TGTGCCAGTAGTATCCCGACAGGGGGTGGGGGTCAGCCCCAGCATTTT
cdr3_aa: CASSIPTGGGGQPQHF

clone_size: NA
j_call: TRBJ2-3
d_call: TRBD1
v_call: TRBV5-5
cdr3_nt: TGTGCCAGCAGCTTAGACAGGGGGATAGATACGCAGTATTTT
cdr3_aa: CASSLDRGIDTQYF

clone_size: NA
j_call: TRBJ2-7
d_call: NA
v_call: TRBV10-3
cdr3_nt: TGTGCCACCAGCCTGTCCAGCTCCTACGAGCAGTACTTC
cdr3_aa: CATSLSSSYEQYF

clone_size: once
j_call: TRBJ2-7
d_call: NA
v_call: TRBV6-6
cdr3_nt: TGTGCCAGCAGTTACGGAAGGGTCAGGGGTATCGAGCAGTACTTC
cdr3_aa: CASSYGRVRGIEQYF

clone_size: NA
j_call: TRBJ2-7
d_call: TRBD1
v_call: TRBV5-1
cdr3_nt: TGCGCCAGCAGCGACGGGACAGGGAGGTACGAGCAGTACTTC
cdr3_aa: CASSDGTGRYEQYF

clone_size: NA
j_call: TRBJ2-7
d_call: TRBD2
v_call: TRBV27
cdr3_nt: TGTGCCAGCAGTTACGGGACTAGCGGGAGAGAGCAGTACTTC
cdr3_aa: CASSYGTSGREQYF

clone_size: NA
j_call: TRBJ2-6
d_call: NA
v_call: TRBV28
cdr3_nt: TGTGCCAGCAGCACAGGGACTGGGGCCAACGTCCTGACTTTC
cdr3_aa: CASSTGTGANVLTF

clone_size: NA
j_call: TRBJ1-1
d_call: NA
v_call: TRBV27
cdr3_nt: TGTGCCAGCAGTCCATACAACAAGAACACTGAAGCTTTCTTT
cdr3_aa: CASSPYNKNTEAFF

clone_size: NA
j_call: TRBJ2-2
d_call: TRBD2
v_call: TRBV7-2
cdr3_nt: TGTGCCAGCAGCTTTCGGGGGGTTGGCGGGGAGCTGTTTTTT
cdr3_aa: CASSFRGVGGELFF

clone_size: NA
j_call: TRBJ1-3
d_call: TRBD1
v_call: TRBV9
cdr3_nt: TGTGCCAGCAGCGACCCAGGGGGGAGCTCTGGAAACACCATATATTTT
cdr3_aa: CASSDPGGSSGNTIYF

clone_size: few
j_call: TRBJ1-2
d_call: NA
v_call: TRBV14
cdr3_nt: TGTGCCAGCAGCCAAGGGACAGAACCCTATGGCTACACCTTC
cdr3_aa: CASSQGTEPYGYTF

clone_size: NA
j_call: TRBJ2-7
d_call: NA
v_call: TRBV29-1
cdr3_nt: TGCAGCGTTGCCCCGGGCGAGCAGTACTTC
cdr3_aa: CSVAPGEQYF

clone_size: NA
j_call: TRBJ2-6
d_call: NA
v_call: TRBV2
cdr3_nt: TGTGCCAGCAGGGAGACCAACTCTGGGGCCAACGTCCTGACTTTC
cdr3_aa: CASRETNSGANVLTF

clone_size: NA
j_call: TRBJ1-1
d_call: NA
v_call: TRBV7-9
cdr3_nt: TGTGCCAGCAGCCTAGAAGCTGGGAGCACTGAAGCTTTCTTT
cdr3_aa: CASSLEAGSTEAFF

clone_size: NA
j_call: TRBJ2-5
d_call: TRBD1
v_call: TRBV5-1
cdr3_nt: TGCGCCAGCACGCCTTCCGGGACAGGGCAAGAGACCCAGTACTTC
cdr3_aa: CASTPSGTGQETQYF

clone_size: NA
j_call: TRBJ1-5
d_call: NA
v_call: TRBV6-1
cdr3_nt: TGTGCCAGCAGTGCATCAGGGCCGCCTAGCAATCAGCCCCAGCATTTT
cdr3_aa: CASSASGPPSNQPQHF

clone_size: NA
j_call: TRBJ1-5
d_call: TRBD1
v_call: TRBV6-1
cdr3_nt: TGTGCCAGCAATGATCCCGGACAGGGTATTGAGCAGGGCAATCAGCCCCAGCATTTT
cdr3_aa: CASNDPGQGIEQGNQPQHF

clone_size: once
j_call: TRBJ1-1
d_call: NA
v_call: TRBV9
cdr3_nt: TGTGCCAGCAGCGTCCTAGGGGGCACTGAAGCTTTCTTT
cdr3_aa: CASSVLGGTEAFF

clone_size: NA
j_call: TRBJ1-1
d_call: NA
v_call: TRBV6-6
cdr3_nt: TGTGCCAGCAGTCGCCGAGGACAGACCAACACTGAAGCTTTCTTT
cdr3_aa: CASSRRGQTNTEAFF

clone_size: NA
j_call: TRBJ2-3
d_call: TRBD2
v_call: TRBV7-9
cdr3_nt: TGTGCCAGCAGCAAGAGCGGGAGAGTTGGAGATACGCAGTATTTT
cdr3_aa: CASSKSGRVGDTQYF

clone_size: NA
j_call: TRBJ2-3
d_call: TRBD1
v_call: TRBV28
cdr3_nt: TGTGCCAGCAGTTTAGGACAGGGGGGGAATACGCAGTATTTT
cdr3_aa: CASSLGQGGNTQYF

clone_size: NA
j_call: TRBJ1-1
d_call: NA
v_call: TRBV29-1
cdr3_nt: TGCAGCGTTAAGGGGGGGCAGAACACTGAAGCTTTCTTT
cdr3_aa: CSVKGGQNTEAFF

clone_size: once
j_call: TRBJ2-7
d_call: NA
v_call: TRBV7-9
cdr3_nt: TGTGCCAGCAGCTTAGGAACAGGTGGGGAGCAGTACTTC
cdr3_aa: CASSLGTGGEQYF

clone_size: NA
j_call: TRBJ2-7
d_call: TRBD1
v_call: TRBV6-5
cdr3_nt: TGTGCCAGCAGGAGGGGGCCAGACGAGCAGTACTTC
cdr3_aa: CASRRGPDEQYF

clone_size: NA
j_call: TRBJ1-3
d_call: TRBD1
v_call: TRBV7-7
cdr3_nt: TGTGCCAGCAGCTCCGGACAGGGCTCTGGAAACACCATATATTTT
cdr3_aa: CASSSGQGSGNTIYF

clone_size: NA
j_call: TRBJ2-5
d_call: NA
v_call: TRBV5-1
cdr3_nt: TGCGCCAGCAGCCCTCGGGCCCGGGGAGAGACCCAGTACTTC
cdr3_aa: CASSPRARGETQYF

clone_size: NA
j_call: TRBJ1-4
d_call: TRBD1
v_call: TRBV13
cdr3_nt: TGTGCCAGCAGCTCCAGACAGGGCATCGCTGAAAAACTGTTTTTT
cdr3_aa: CASSSRQGIAEKLFF

clone_size: once
j_call: TRBJ1-5
d_call: TRBD1
v_call: TRBV28
cdr3_nt: TGTGCCAGCAGTTTGGGCAGGGGGATAGAGCCCCAGCATTTT
cdr3_aa: CASSLGRGIEPQHF

clone_size: once
j_call: TRBJ1-2
d_call: NA
v_call: TRBV7-3
cdr3_nt: TGTGCCAGCAGCTTAAACCGTAATGAGGGTGGCTACACCTTC
cdr3_aa: CASSLNRNEGGYTF

clone_size: NA
j_call: TRBJ2-2
d_call: NA
v_call: TRBV9
cdr3_nt: TGTGCCAGCAGCGTAGGTAGCGGATACACCGGGGAGCTGTTTTTT
cdr3_aa: CASSVGSGYTGELFF

clone_size: NA
j_call: TRBJ2-7
d_call: NA
v_call: TRBV7-9
cdr3_nt: TGTGCCAGCAGCCCGTCGGACGGGGGAAGGAACGAGCAGTACTTC
cdr3_aa: CASSPSDGGRNEQYF

clone_size: NA
j_call: TRBJ2-7
d_call: TRBD1
v_call: TRBV14
cdr3_nt: TGTGCCAGCAGCTTCGGACAGGGGTTTGGCGAGCAGTACTTC
cdr3_aa: CASSFGQGFGEQYF

clone_size: few
j_call: TRBJ1-2
d_call: NA
v_call: TRBV7-9
cdr3_nt: TGTGCCAGCAGCTTCGGGGGAGCCGGGGACTATGGCTACACCTTC
cdr3_aa: CASSFGGAGDYGYTF